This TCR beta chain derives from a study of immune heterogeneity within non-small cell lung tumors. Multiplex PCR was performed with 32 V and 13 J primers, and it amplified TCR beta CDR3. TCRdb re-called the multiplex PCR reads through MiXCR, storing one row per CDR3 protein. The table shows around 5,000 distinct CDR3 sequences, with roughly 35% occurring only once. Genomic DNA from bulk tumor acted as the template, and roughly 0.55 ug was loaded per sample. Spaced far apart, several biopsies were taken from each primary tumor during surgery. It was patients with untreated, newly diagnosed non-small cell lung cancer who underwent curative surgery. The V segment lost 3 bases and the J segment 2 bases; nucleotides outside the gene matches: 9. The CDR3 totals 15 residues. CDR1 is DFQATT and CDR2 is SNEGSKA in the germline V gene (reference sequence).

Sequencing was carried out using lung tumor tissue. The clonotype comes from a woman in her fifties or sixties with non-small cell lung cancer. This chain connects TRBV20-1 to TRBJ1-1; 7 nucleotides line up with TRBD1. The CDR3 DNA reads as TGCAGTGCTAGCAAGTCGGCAGGGGGAAACACTGAAGCTTTCTTT. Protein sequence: CSASKSAGGNTEAFF.